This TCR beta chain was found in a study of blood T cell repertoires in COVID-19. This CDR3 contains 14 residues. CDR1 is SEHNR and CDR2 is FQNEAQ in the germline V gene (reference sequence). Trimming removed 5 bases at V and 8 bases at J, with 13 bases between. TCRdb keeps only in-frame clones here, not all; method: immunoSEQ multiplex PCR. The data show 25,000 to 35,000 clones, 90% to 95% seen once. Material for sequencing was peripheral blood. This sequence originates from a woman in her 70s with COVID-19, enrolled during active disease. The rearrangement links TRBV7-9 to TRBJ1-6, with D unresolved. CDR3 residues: CASSLSGVHSPLHF. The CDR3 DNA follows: TGTGCCAGCAGCCTATCTGGAGTACATTCACCCCTCCACTTT.